These 32 T cell receptor beta chains originate from one sample sequenced in a study of cytomegalovirus exposure and HLA in healthy donors (dated by TCRdb to 2016 to 2017). Library preparation was by the immunoSEQ multiplex PCR assay. The multiplex PCR relied on a mix of 60 forward primers for TCR Vbeta segments and 13 reverse primers for TCR Jbeta segments. TCRdb re-hosts the immuneACCESS table, in-frame sequences only. Its copies lack some clones; in the studies checked, an unresolved V gene accounts for under half of them, and the cause for the rest is not known. The sample table lists approximately 160,000 clones, around 76% of them with a count of one. Roughly 1.6% of the sample is held by the ten biggest clonotypes. The sample comprised PBMCs. These receptors were taken from a man in his forties in good health and CMV-seronegative.

The chain employs TRBV29-1 and TRBJ1-1; 7 nucleotides align to TRBD1. Per the germline V gene, CDR1 is SQVTM and CDR2 is ANQGSEA. The CDR3 has 12 residues. J was trimmed by 5 bases and V by 4 bases; bases with no gene match: 4. The DNA of the CDR3 is TGCAGCGTTGGGCAGGGGGTGACTGAAGCTTTCTTT. Residues: CSVGQGVTEAFF. The full variable domain, completed using reference TRBV29-1 and TRBJ1-1, is SAVISQKPSRDICQRGTSLTIQCQVDSQVTMMFWYRQQPGQSLTLIATANQGSEATYESGFVIDKFPISRPNLTFSTLTVSNMSPEDSSIYLCSVGQGVTEAFFGQGTRLTVV.

V usage is TRBV9 and J usage is TRBJ2-3; TRBD2 agrees at 9 bases. The CDR3 is 15 amino acids. Germline values: CDR1 SGDLS, CDR2 YYNGEE. V shed 6 bases, J shed 6 bases, and the junction held 11 bases outside the gene matches. CDR3 coding DNA: TGTGCCAGCATGGGTCTTAGCGGGAGAGGGGATACGCAGTATTTT. Its protein is CASMGLSGRGDTQYF.

The V call is TRBV2, the J call TRBJ1-2; 7 bases map to TRBD1. The length of the CDR3 is 15 residues. CDR1 and CDR2 from the germline V gene are SNHLY and FYNNEI. With V trimmed by 2 bases and J by 4 bases, 7 bases remained unmatched. The CDR3 DNA sequence: TGTGCCAGCAGTGAAAGGAGGGCAGGGGGCTATGGCTACACCTTC. The encoded protein is CASSERRAGGYGYTF.

The V gene is TRBV7-3, the J gene TRBJ2-3, with 13 bases that match TRBD2. Looked up from germline, CDR1 is SGHTA and CDR2 is FQGTGA. This CDR3 comprises 17 residues. With V trimmed by 2 bases and J by 6 bases, 8 bases remained unmatched. CDR3 nucleotides: TGTGCCAGCAGCTTATACGGACTAGCGGGAGTGGGGGATACGCAGTATTTT. Amino acids: CASSLYGLAGVGDTQYF.

V usage is TRBV14 and J usage is TRBJ2-7; 7 bases agree with TRBD1. The CDR3 runs to 15 residues. Germline V gives CDR1 SGHDN, CDR2 FVKESK. J gave up 3 bases and V 4 bases, and 9 bases lay outside the gene matches. Here the CDR3 DNA reads TGTGCCAGCAGCCTGCTCCGAGACAGGGTCTACGAGCAGTACTTC. Translation: CASSLLRDRVYEQYF. Together with reference TRBV14 and TRBJ2-7, the CDR3 gives the full variable domain: EAGVTQFPSHSVIEKGQTVTLRCDPISGHDNLYWYRRVMGKEIKFLLHFVKESKQDESGMPNNRFLAERTGGTYSTLKVQPAELEDSGVYFCASSLLRDRVYEQYFGPGTRLTVT.

CDR3 in amino acids: CASSFDTSSYNEQFF. CDR3 nucleotide sequence: TGCGCCAGCAGTTTTGACACTAGCTCCTACAATGAGCAGTTCTTC. J is TRBJ2-1 and V is TRBV5-1, with D perhaps TRBD2 (5 bases). This CDR3 region has 15 residues. Between the trimmed V and J ends, which lost 5 bases and 0 bases, there was a span of 12 bases. From germline, CDR1 is SGHRS and CDR2 YFSETQ.

This clone has only one observation. The CDR3 bases are TGTGCCAGCATAAGCGACTCTGGAAACACCATATATTTT. Translating gives CASISDSGNTIYF. The rearrangement joins TRBV2 to TRBJ1-3; D is unclear. Trimming cost V 7 bases and J 0 bases, with 7 bases left between them. This CDR3 is built from 13 residues. Germline CDR1 and CDR2: SNHLY and FYNNEI.

A few counts support this clone. The chain recombines TRBV9 with TRBJ1-2; D perhaps matches TRBD1 (6 bases). V lost 0 bases to trimming and J lost 6 bases, with 9 bases between them. From germline, CDR1 is SGDLS and CDR2 YYNGEE. The CDR3 consists of 13 residues. The CDR3 reads CASSVGGGHGYTF. CDR3 coding DNA: TGTGCCAGCAGCGTAGGAGGGGGACATGGCTACACCTTC. The whole variable domain, filled in from reference TRBV9 and TRBJ1-2, reads DSGVTQTPKHLITATGQRVTLRCSPRSGDLSVYWYQQSLDQGLQFLIQYYNGEERAKGNILERFSAQQFPDLHSELNLSSLELGDSALYFCASSVGGGHGYTFGSGTRLTVV.

CDR3 DNA sequence: TGTGCCAGCAGCTTGGAACAGGCCCGAGGATCCTACGAGCAGTACGTC. As protein: CASSLEQARGSYEQYV. The chain recombines TRBV5-5 with TRBJ2-7; D is perhaps TRBD1 (5 bases). CDR3 length equals 16 residues. V lost 0 bases to trimming and J lost 1 base, with 14 bases between them. From germline, CDR1 is SGHKS and CDR2 YYEKEE (reference sequence).

The chain carries TRBV25-1 and TRBJ2-1, with D tentatively TRBD2 (6 bases). Per germline, CDR1 MGHDK and CDR2 SYGVNS. The CDR3 is 15 residues long. V shed 4 bases and J shed 8 bases, with 18 bases lying between them. CDR3 sequence reads: CASSARDLGGDEQFF. The CDR3 DNA follows: TGTGCCAGCAGTGCCCGGGACCTAGGAGGGGATGAGCAGTTCTTC.

The rearrangement joins TRBV5-1 to TRBJ1-2; D not resolved. Germline CDR1 SGHRS, CDR2 YFSETQ. This CDR3 has 12 amino acids. Trimming pared 4 bases from V and 8 bases from J, leaving 12 bases between. The CDR3 here is CASSPLLEGYTF. The CDR3 coding sequence is TGCGCCAGCAGCCCCCTTCTGGAGGGCTACACCTTC.

This clone was counted only a few times. CDR3 in amino acids: CASSFPAGTSGLNEQFF. In DNA, the CDR3 is TGTGCCAGCAGCTTCCCAGCTGGGACTAGCGGGCTCAATGAGCAGTTCTTC. V usage is TRBV7-9 and J usage is TRBJ2-1; 12 positions match TRBD2. The CDR3 runs to 17 residues. Germline assignment: CDR1 SEHNR and CDR2 FQNEAQ (reference sequence). Trimming at V came to 3 bases and at J to 6 bases, leaving 9 bases not matched to a gene.

The V and J genes are TRBV11-2 and TRBJ2-2; 7 nucleotides agree with TRBD2. J gave up 5 bases and V 6 bases, and 6 bases lay outside the gene matches. The CDR3 covers 14 residues. Germline CDR1 reads SGHAT; CDR2 reads FQNNGV. The CDR3 here is CASRPGGQTGELFF. Written as DNA, the CDR3 is TGTGCCAGCAGACCGGGGGGTCAGACCGGGGAGCTGTTTTTT.

In DNA form, the CDR3 reads TGCGCCAGCAGCTTGGTGAGGGATTCACCCCTCCACTTT. Translating it yields CASSLVRDSPLHF. This sequence joins TRBV5-1 and TRBJ1-6; D not resolved. CDR3 length: 13 amino acids. V shed 0 bases and J shed 8 bases, with 6 bases lying between them. Germline lookup yields CDR1 SGHRS and CDR2 YFSETQ.

CDR3 loop: CASSFAGAAYNEQFF. DNA for the CDR3: TGCGCCAGCAGCTTTGCGGGAGCGGCCTACAATGAGCAGTTCTTC. The rearrangement uses TRBV5-1 and TRBJ2-1; 7 nucleotides agree with TRBD2. Germline CDR1 reads SGHRS; CDR2 reads YFSETQ. The ends lost 2 bases at V and 2 bases at J; junction bases unmatched: 4. The CDR3 consists of 15 residues.

V and J are TRBV15 and TRBJ1-2; D might be TRBD1 (5 bases). Per germline, CDR1 LNHNV and CDR2 YYDKDF (reference sequence). V dropped 4 bases and J dropped 1 base, with 13 bases sitting between them. The CDR3 totals 15 residues. This CDR3 is CATSKTRGGNYGYTF. The CDR3 region has the DNA TGTGCCACCAGCAAGACCCGGGGGGGTAACTATGGCTACACCTTC.

The chain uses TRBV4-1 and TRBJ1-5; TRBD1 agrees at 8 bases. J was trimmed by 5 bases and V by 5 bases; bases with no gene match: 8. The CDR3 covers 15 residues. Germline values: CDR1 MGHRA, CDR2 YSYEKL. DNA of the CDR3: TGCGCCAGCAGCACCCACAGGGGGGGAGATCAGCCCCAGCATTTT. Translated: CASSTHRGGDQPQHF.

The rearrangement uses TRBV28 and TRBJ2-1, with TRBD2 identical over 9 bases. With 6 bases clipped from V and 7 bases from J, the junction kept 16 bases outside the gene matches. Germline lookup yields CDR1 MDHEN and CDR2 SYDVKM. CDR3 size: 17 residues. Written as DNA, the CDR3 is TGTGCCAGCAGAAAGAAGCGATGGGTAGCGGGAGATAATGAGCAGTTCTTC. Residues: CASRKKRWVAGDNEQFF.

The chain employs TRBV7-9 and TRBJ2-2, with 9 bases matching TRBD1. The V segment lost 2 bases and the J segment 5 bases; nucleotides outside the gene matches: 9. This CDR3 comprises 17 residues. The V gene's germline CDR1 is SEHNR and CDR2 FQNEAQ (reference sequence). The CDR3 region is CASSLLPGQGPTGELFF. The CDR3 nucleotides are TGTGCCAGCAGCTTATTGCCGGGACAGGGACCTACCGGGGAGCTGTTTTTT.

Worth noting for this clone: Its ends do not fully match the called genes, so a read error is possible. J is TRBJ1-4 and V is TRBV7-9, with 7 bases aligning to TRBD1. Germline V gene lookup returns CDR1 SEHNR and CDR2 FQNEAQ (reference sequence). The CDR3 is made up of 13 amino acids. CDR3 DNA sequence: TGTTCCAGCAGCTTCCGACAGGGAGAAAAACTGTTTTTT. Translated, it gives CSSSFRQGEKLFF.

This clone was observed a few times. This chain connects TRBV15 to TRBJ2-1; TRBD2 matches 8 bases. CDR1 and CDR2 (germline): LNHNV, YYDKDF (reference sequence). Trimming took 5 bases from V and 7 from J; bases not matched to a gene: 16. The length of the CDR3 is 17 residues. CDR3 in DNA: TGTGCCACCAGCGGGGATTGGACTAGCTCTATACGAAATGAGCAGTTCTTC. This codes for CATSGDWTSSIRNEQFF.

About this clone itself: One end of the junction is discordant with germline, which a read error may explain. This chain links TRBV2 with TRBJ1-6; 8 nucleotides match TRBD1. The CDR3 is made up of 14 amino acids. The V gene's germline CDR1 is SNHLY and CDR2 FYNNEI. The CDR3 sequence is CASNMGQANSPLHF. The CDR3 DNA reads as TGTGCAAGCAATATGGGACAGGCTAATTCACCCCTCCACTTT.

This clone was recorded once. This chain links TRBV7-3 with TRBJ2-1; TRBD2 agrees at 12 bases. CDR3 length equals 17 residues. Unmatched junction bases numbered 9, after V lost 4 bases and J lost 5 bases. From germline, CDR1 is SGHTA and CDR2 FQGTGA. This CDR3 is CASSWATSGSRDNEQFF. For the CDR3, the DNA is TGTGCCAGCAGCTGGGCGACTAGCGGGAGTAGAGACAATGAGCAGTTCTTC.

V usage is TRBV27 and J usage is TRBJ2-7, with 9 bases fitting TRBD1. Germline lookup yields CDR1 MNHEY and CDR2 SMNVEV (reference sequence). Trimming cost V 2 bases and J 7 bases; bases outside gene matches: 6. This CDR3 contains 14 residues. The CDR3 here is CASSLPGQGGEQYF. CDR3 bases: TGTGCCAGCAGTTTACCGGGACAGGGTGGAGAGCAGTACTTC.

The chain has TRBV5-4 and TRBJ2-2, with TRBD1 matching over 9 bases. The germline CDR1 and CDR2 sequences are SGHNT and YYREEE (reference sequence). V was pared by 4 bases and J by 1 base, with 2 bases of the junction left unmatched. There are 15 residues in the CDR3. The CDR3: CASSRDRVNTGELFF. The CDR3 region has the DNA TGTGCCAGCAGCCGGGACAGGGTGAACACCGGGGAGCTGTTTTTT.

This clone was observed a few times. The chain carries TRBV19 and TRBJ1-3; D is perhaps TRBD1 (6 bases). There are 15 residues in the CDR3. Deletions cut 7 bases from V and 0 bases from J, with 13 bases between. Per the germline V gene, CDR1 is LNHDA and CDR2 is SQIVND (reference sequence). CDR3 nucleotides: TGTGCCAGTAAGCCTTCAGGGGCCTCTGGAAACACCATATATTTT. Translating it yields CASKPSGASGNTIYF.

This clone was detected a few times. The genes are TRBV5-4 and TRBJ2-1; no clear D gene. V lost 0 bases and J lost 0, with 19 bases in between. Germline V lookup: CDR1 SGHNT, CDR2 YYREEE (reference sequence). The CDR3 sequence is 19 residues long. The CDR3 sequence is CASSLDSRSDPSSYNEQFF. CDR3 in DNA: TGTGCCAGCAGCTTGGACTCCCGGAGCGACCCGAGCTCCTACAATGAGCAGTTCTTC.

The DNA of the CDR3 is TGTGCCACCAGCACTGAGCAAAACGGCTACGAGCAGTACTTC. Translating gives CATSTEQNGYEQYF. The rearrangement links TRBV15 to TRBJ2-7; D remains unclear. Between the trimmed V and J ends, which lost 4 bases and 3 bases, there was a span of 13 bases. The CDR3 sequence is 14 residues long. CDR1 is LNHNV and CDR2 is YYDKDF in the germline V gene (reference sequence). Full variable domain (outside the CDR3, taken from reference TRBV15 and TRBJ2-7): DAMVIQNPRYQVTQFGKPVTLSCSQTLNHNVMYWYQQKSSQAPKLLFHYYDKDFNNEADTPDNFQSRRPNTSFCFLDIRSPGLGDTAMYLCATSTEQNGYEQYFGPGTRLTVT.

The chain couples TRBV18 to TRBJ1-3; tentatively, D is TRBD1 (5 bases). Germline CDR1 reads KGHSH; CDR2 reads LQKENI. CDR3 size: 16 residues. V was shortened by 1 base and J by 3 bases, with 13 bases between the two germline ends. The DNA of the CDR3 is TGTGCCAGCTCACCACGTAGGCAGGGTAATGGAAACACCATATATTTT. Protein product: CASSPRRQGNGNTIYF.

The rearrangement uses TRBV30 and TRBJ1-5; 7 nucleotides agree with TRBD1. The J segment lost 4 bases and the V segment lost 3 bases, leaving 3 bases of the junction unmatched. The length of the CDR3 is 13 residues. CDR1 is GTSNPN, CDR2 SVGIG, per germline (reference sequence). DNA for the CDR3: TGTGCCTGGAGGGGACAGTTGAATCAGCCCCAGCATTTT. Translated, it gives CAWRGQLNQPQHF. Together with reference TRBV30 and TRBJ1-5, the CDR3 gives the full variable domain: SQTIHQWPATLVQPVGSPLSLECTVEGTSNPNLYWYRQAAGRGLQLLFYSVGIGQISSEVPQNLSASRPQDRQFILSSKKLLLSDSGFYLCAWRGQLNQPQHFGDGTRLSIL.

The genes are TRBV7-6 and TRBJ1-6, with no clear D. Trimming removed 6 bases from V and 0 bases from J, with 6 bases in between. The CDR3 length is 14 residues. Per germline, CDR1 SGHVS and CDR2 FNYEAQ. The CDR3: CASRQSSYNSPLHF. The DNA of the CDR3 is TGTGCCAGCAGACAGAGCTCCTATAATTCACCCCTCCACTTT.

This chain links TRBV28 with TRBJ2-7; TRBD2 matches at 11 bases. Germline CDR1 reads MDHEN; CDR2 reads SYDVKM. CDR3 length: 16 amino acids. The junction had 7 bases not matched to a gene; V was cut back by 3 bases and J by 3 bases. The CDR3: CASSFSGTSGFYEQYF. The CDR3 region has the DNA TGTGCCAGCAGTTTCTCCGGGACTAGCGGCTTCTACGAGCAGTACTTC. The variable domain in full, completed from reference TRBV28 and TRBJ2-7, reads DVKVTQSSRYLVKRTGEKVFLECVQDMDHENMFWYRQDPGLGLRLIYFSYDVKMKEKGDIPEGYSVSREKKERFSLILESASTNQTSMYLCASSFSGTSGFYEQYFGPGTRLTVT.